This is a list of T cell receptor beta chains from one sample in a study of blood T cells in healthy people across ages. A single record per CDR3 protein comes from TCRdb applying MiXCR to the 5' RACE reads. In the table there are roughly 700,000 distinct CDR3 sequences, around 25% of which are singletons. The same specimen was also included in a second study, on T cells of mothers and their children.

The specimen was blood. These receptor sequences come from a boy aged 10-17 years in good health. Both conserved end residues are part of each CDR3.

j_call | v_call | cdr3_length | cdr3_aa
TRBJ1-3 | TRBV20-1 | 12 | CSATPGGNTIYF
TRBJ1-1 | TRBV3-1 | 11 | CASSHEAEAFF
TRBJ1-4 | TRBV4-1 | 15 | CASSQPDRGGEKLFF
TRBJ2-1 | TRBV28 | 12 | CASRTSGTRQFF
TRBJ2-5 | TRBV7-2 | 14 | CASSRGPLGETQYF
TRBJ1-2 | TRBV5-6 | 14 | CASSLGHLGYGYTF
TRBJ2-3 | TRBV7-8 | 14 | CASSLPHPAYTQYF
- | TRBV2 | 16 | CASSDDRQNLSYEQYF
- | TRBV12-1 | 16 | CANSFAALLSWDEQFF
TRBJ1-6 | TRBV10-3 | 13 | CAIRGDSNSPLHF
- | TRBV9 | 12 | CASSVEGGEQFF
TRBJ1-3 | TRBV9 | 15 | CASSSQGWGGNTIYF
TRBJ2-1 | TRBV6-1 | 13 | CASSEGSSNEQFF
TRBJ1-5 | TRBV29-1 | 13 | CSVAPGLLQPQHF
TRBJ2-3 | TRBV12-3/TRBV12-4 | 14 | CASSPQTSGTTQYF
TRBJ2-5 | TRBV6-1 | 13 | CASSEVNRAAQYF
TRBJ2-1 | TRBV15 | 16 | CATSRELSSGGDEQFF
TRBJ2-2 | TRBV3-1 | 12 | CASSQGQRELFF
TRBJ2-3 | TRBV12-3/TRBV12-4 | 20 | CASSLYLAGDLITSADTQYF
TRBJ1-3 | TRBV7-3 | 16 | CAGSLMGPRAGNTIYF
TRBJ2-5 | TRBV11-2 | 15 | CASSSGQKGSETQYF
TRBJ2-3 | TRBV2 | 12 | CASSDIGPPQYF
TRBJ2-3 | TRBV29-1 | 14 | CSVPLAGRTDTQYF
TRBJ2-5 | TRBV29-1 | 13 | CSVEAWAKETQYF
TRBJ2-7 | TRBV10-3 | 15 | CAISDWTASSYEQYF
TRBJ2-7 | TRBV29-1 | 13 | CSARPGQNYEQYF
TRBJ2-7 | TRBV7-6 | 15 | CASSSRAGGLYEQYF
TRBJ2-3 | TRBV25-1 | 16 | CASSELAGIGTDTQYF
TRBJ1-1 | TRBV7-8 | 14 | CASSTRGANTEAFF
TRBJ2-1 | TRBV7-2 | 19 | CASSATGLADPSSYNEQFF
TRBJ2-5 | TRBV20-1 | 14 | CSAYETSGRKTQYF
TRBJ2-3 | TRBV4-1 | 15 | CASSQVGSGGDTQYF
TRBJ1-5 | TRBV12-3/TRBV12-4 | 11 | CASRGPGQQHF
TRBJ1-2 | TRBV23-1 | 11 | CASSHFYGYTF
TRBJ2-2 | TRBV12-3/TRBV12-4 | 13 | CASRQSNTGELFF
TRBJ2-2 | TRBV29-1 | 14 | CSVETDHVTGELFF
TRBJ2-5 | TRBV12-3/TRBV12-4 | 16 | CASSRWGSGGAETQYF
TRBJ2-7 | TRBV29-1 | 16 | CSVEVDTGFVSYEQYF
TRBJ2-5 | TRBV5-5 | 16 | CASSSLPAGGIETQYF
TRBJ1-3 | TRBV7-2 | 15 | CASSLPGQVENTIYF